This entry lists 10 T cell receptor beta chains sequenced from one sample in a study of blood T cell repertoires in COVID-19. Sequencing was performed with immunoSEQ multiplex PCR; in TCRdb, only in-frame clones are kept and a portion is missing. This table has fewer than 300,000 clones, more than 70% appearing once. The sequenced material came from peripheral blood. These receptors originate from a woman aged 40-49 years who had recovered from COVID-19.

CDR3 sequence reads: CASSTTPTGSNEKLFF. For the CDR3, the DNA is TGTGCCAGCAGCACCACCCCGACAGGGTCCAATGAAAAACTGTTTTTT. This chain joins TRBV9 and TRBJ1-4, with 7 bases matching TRBD1. The V segment lost 4 bases and the J segment 5 bases; nucleotides outside the gene matches: 11. This CDR3 comprises 16 residues. Germline CDR1 is SGDLS and CDR2 is YYNGEE.

The rearrangement joins TRBV19 to TRBJ2-2; 8 bases line up with TRBD2. V shed 3 bases and J 4 bases; nucleotides not matched to a gene: 4. The CDR3 consists of 15 residues. Germline CDR1 and CDR2: LNHDA and SQIVND (reference sequence). DNA for the CDR3: TGTGCCAGTAGTATTCCCGGGGGGGGCACCGGGGAGCTGTTTTTT. This codes for CASSIPGGGTGELFF.

This CDR3 reads CASSIGTGWQPQHF. Here the CDR3 DNA reads TGTGCCAGTAGTATAGGCACAGGGTGGCAGCCCCAGCATTTT. The chain has TRBV19 and TRBJ1-5, with a possible D match to TRBD1 (6 bases). The CDR3 has 14 amino acids. Per the germline V gene, CDR1 is LNHDA and CDR2 is SQIVND (reference sequence). V lost 1 base and J 7 bases, leaving 11 bases between the germline ends.

The rearrangement links TRBV30 to TRBJ2-1; 7 nucleotides line up with TRBD2. The V segment lost 3 bases and the J segment 4 bases; nucleotides outside the gene matches: 6. The germline V gene encodes CDR1 GTSNPN and CDR2 SVGIG (reference sequence). There are 14 residues in the CDR3. The CDR3 DNA reads as TGTGCCTGGAGGTCGGGGAGGGGTTACAATGAGCAGTTCTTC. It yields the protein CAWRSGRGYNEQFF.

This chain joins TRBV6-7 and TRBJ1-2; 10 nucleotides align to TRBD1. TRBV6-7 is an open reading frame whose function is uncertain. The CDR3 is made up of 17 amino acids. V dropped 5 bases and J dropped 6; count of bases not matched to a gene: 15. The CDR3 DNA reads TGTGCCAGCAGTCCGGTCGGGGACAGGGGCCTCGAAAATGGCTACACCTTC. Its protein product is CASSPVGDRGLENGYTF.

This clone was observed at least ten times. The V gene is TRBV5-4, the J gene TRBJ2-5; TRBD2 agrees at 15 bases. Germline assignment: CDR1 SGHNT and CDR2 YYREEE (reference sequence). The CDR3 is made up of 16 amino acids. V lost 4 bases, J lost 5 bases, and 6 bases stayed unmatched. In DNA form, the CDR3 reads TGTGCCAGCAGCCCCGGACTAGCGGGAGGGCCTGAGACCCAGTACTTC. It yields the protein CASSPGLAGGPETQYF.

This rearrangement joins TRBV27 to TRBJ1-2; 12 bases line up with TRBD1. This CDR3 is built from 14 residues. Germline CDR1 is MNHEY and CDR2 is SMNVEV (reference sequence). The trim removed 8 bases at V and 5 bases at J, leaving 6 bases unmatched. Here the CDR3 DNA reads TGTGCCAGCGGGGACAGGGGGCCCATGTATGGCTACACCTTC. It translates to CASGDRGPMYGYTF.

The chain combines TRBV15 with TRBJ1-3; 8 bases align to TRBD1. The CDR3 has 16 amino acids. Unmatched junction bases numbered 10, after V lost 8 bases and J lost 1 base. Per the germline V gene, CDR1 is LNHNV and CDR2 is YYDKDF (reference sequence). In DNA, the CDR3 is TGTGCCACCCACGAGACAGGGGCCTATTCTGGAAACACCATATATTTT. Translating gives CATHETGAYSGNTIYF.

The V call is TRBV7-2, the J call TRBJ2-1; TRBD2 matches at 8 bases. The CDR3 is made up of 15 amino acids. The germline gives CDR1 SGHTA, CDR2 FQGNSA. The V and J ends lost 0 bases and 8 bases, in that order; junction bases with no gene match: 6. The CDR3 DNA reads as TGTGCCAGCAGCTTAGCCCCTCTAGCGGGCCATGAGCAGTTCTTC. It specifies CASSLAPLAGHEQFF. Drawing the rest from reference TRBV7-2 and TRBJ2-1, the complete variable domain is GAGVSQSPSNKVTEKGKDVELRCDPISGHTALYWYRQSLGQGLEFLIYFQGNSAPDKSGLPSDRFSAERTGGSVSTLTIQRTQQEDSAVYLCASSLAPLAGHEQFFGPGTRLTVL.

This clone turned up a few times. The genes are TRBV5-1 and TRBJ2-5; 11 nucleotides align to TRBD2. CDR1 is SGHRS and CDR2 is YFSETQ in the germline V gene. The CDR3 spans 15 residues. Unmatched junction bases numbered 7, after V lost 4 bases and J lost 5 bases. The CDR3 region has the DNA TGCGCCAGCAGCATAGGACTAGCGGGCGGGGAGACCCAGTACTTC. Protein: CASSIGLAGGETQYF.